Listed below are T cell receptor beta chains from one sample, sequenced in a study of Graves' ophthalmopathy and Graves' hyperthyroidism. Using its own MiXCR run on the multiplex PCR reads, TCRdb lists one record per CDR3 protein. This sample carries around 400,000 distinct CDR3 sequences, roughly 18% of them seen once, and the ten largest clones take roughly 1.5%. The sequencing sample was made of peripheral blood. Source of these receptors: a woman aged 18-30 years with Graves' ophthalmopathy. Both conserved end residues are part of each CDR3. The D gene is left open where the match is weak. Only part of the rows carry a size: once, few, many, or a class if the clone is expanded.

TGTGCCAACTTAGCGGGGGCGGCAGTCACGTACGGGGAGCTGTTTTTT,CANLAGAAVTYGELFF,TRBV12-3/TRBV12-4,TRBD2,TRBJ2-2,many,16
TGTGCCAGCAGCTCCTCGGCGGCGGGGTACGAGACCCAGTACTTC,CASSSSAAGYETQYF,TRBV11-2,-,TRBJ2-5,many,15
TGCAGTGCTATTACAGGGGGCGGCCAGCCCCAGCATTTT,CSAITGGGQPQHF,TRBV20-1,TRBD1,TRBJ1-5,-,13
TGTGCCAGCATTCCAACGCGGGGCGGCGATTCTGGAAACACCATATATTTT,CASIPTRGGDSGNTIYF,TRBV6-2/TRBV6-3,-,TRBJ1-3,many,17
TGTGCCAGCAGCTTGGGACGGTTCTATGGCTACACCTTC,CASSLGRFYGYTF,TRBV7-2,-,TRBJ1-2,many,13
TGTGCCTGGAAAAGACAGGGGAGCACTGAAGCTTTCTTT,CAWKRQGSTEAFF,TRBV30,TRBD1,TRBJ1-1,-,13
TGCGCCAGCAGCCCTGACAGGAGCGCCGGGGAGACCCAGTACTTC,CASSPDRSAGETQYF,TRBV5-1,-,TRBJ2-5,many,15
TGTGCCAGCAGGCAACAAATTCCGGGTGAGCAGTACTTC,CASRQQIPGEQYF,TRBV6-1,-,TRBJ2-7,-,13
TGTGCCAGCAGTTTATCAAGGTGGGCTGAAGCTTTCTTT,CASSLSRWAEAFF,TRBV6-5,-,TRBJ1-1,-,13
TGCAGTGCTAGTAGGGGGGCACTAGAGACCCAGTACTTC,CSASRGALETQYF,TRBV20-1,-,TRBJ2-5,many,13
TGTGCCAGCAGCCCAAACAGGGGCCCCTGGGAGACCCAGTACTTC,CASSPNRGPWETQYF,TRBV13,TRBD1,TRBJ2-5,many,15
TGTGCCAGCAGTTCCAGAGGACAGGGATTCTATGGCTACACCTTC,CASSSRGQGFYGYTF,TRBV12-3/TRBV12-4,TRBD1,TRBJ1-2,-,15
TGTGCCAGCAGTCGCTATTCGGACCACGGTGAGCAGTACTTC,CASSRYSDHGEQYF,TRBV6-1,-,TRBJ2-7,-,14
TGTGCCAGCAGTTTAGACAGGAAGGGGGCGAACGAGCAGTACTTC,CASSLDRKGANEQYF,TRBV12-3/TRBV12-4,TRBD1,TRBJ2-7,many,15
TGTGCCTGGAGCACAGGGGGAGAGACCCAGTACTTC,CAWSTGGETQYF,TRBV30,TRBD1,TRBJ2-5,many,12
TGTGCCAGCAGCTTCGGACGGAACTCTGGGGCCAACGTCCTGACTTTC,CASSFGRNSGANVLTF,TRBV11-1,-,TRBJ2-6,many,16
TGTGCCAGCAGCCACCCGGCCGGGAAGGAGACCCAGTACTTC,CASSHPAGKETQYF,TRBV3-1,-,TRBJ2-5,-,14
TGTGCCAGCAGCCCCTTTCGGGACAGGGCTTGGGAGACCCAGTACTTC,CASSPFRDRAWETQYF,TRBV27,TRBD1,TRBJ2-5,many,16
TGTGCCAGCAGTTATAGGGGGTCCTACGAGCAGTACTTC,CASSYRGSYEQYF,TRBV6-2/TRBV6-3,-,TRBJ2-7,many,13
TGTGCCAGCAGCTCCCAGGGGGGTTACAAAGAGACCCAGTACTTC,CASSSQGGYKETQYF,TRBV5-5,-,TRBJ2-5,many,15
TGTGCCAGCAGTTACCCCATGGACAGGGGGTTATACGAGCAGTACTTC,CASSYPMDRGLYEQYF,TRBV28,TRBD1,TRBJ2-7,-,16
TGTGCCACCAGCAGAATATTTGGAGACACTGAAGCTTTCTTT,CATSRIFGDTEAFF,TRBV15,-,TRBJ1-1,-,14
TGTGCCAGCGGTGATGGTTCACCCCTCCACTTT,CASGDGSPLHF,TRBV2,-,TRBJ1-6,many,11
TGTGCCAGCAGCTTAGAAGTAGCGGGGGTCCAAGAGACCCAGTACTTC,CASSLEVAGVQETQYF,TRBV11-2,TRBD2,TRBJ2-5,many,16
TGTGCCAGCACCCCCATAGGGATAAATTCACCCCTCCACTTT,CASTPIGINSPLHF,TRBV5-5,-,TRBJ1-6,many,14
TGCGCCAGCATTAAACTAGGACCGGCGAGATTCCCCTACGAGCAGTACTTC,CASIKLGPARFPYEQYF,TRBV10-2,-,TRBJ2-7,many,17
TGTGCCAGCAGGACCGGGACAGGGGACTACGAGCAGTACTTC,CASRTGTGDYEQYF,TRBV12-3/TRBV12-4,TRBD1,TRBJ2-7,many,14